This T cell receptor (beta chain) appears in the sequencing data of a study of tumor-infiltrating lymphocytes in primary liver carcinoma. Findings of the study overall: Only about 7.5-25% of top clones spanned all five tumor regions. Tumors had a significantly higher top-250-clone fraction than blood (p = 0.039).

A constant-region primer served to make TCR beta cDNA from roughly 540 ng total RNA. Slightly modified ARM-PCR, run as three nested multiplex PCR rounds, produced the TCR beta libraries. TCRdb reprocessed the multiplex PCR reads with MiXCR, giving one entry per CDR3 protein. The table includes about 64,000 distinct CDR3 sequences, 71% detected once. This clonotype was seen many times. Its antigen is not known. The source material, 20-30 mg of unsorted bulk tissue, was used to co-extract RNA and DNA. Surgeons resected the patients' primary liver carcinomas. There were over 85% viable tumor cells in every single sample of tumor. The sample was liver tumor tissue from sampling region 4. Subset indicated: tumor region T4, right-lateral pole. The receptor was derived from a man aged 35 to 55 with primary liver carcinoma and hepatitis B virus infection.

The CDR3 sequence: CASSKGLAGSYEQYF. The CDR3 nucleotides read TGTGCCAGCAGCAAGGGCCTAGCGGGTTCCTACGAGCAGTACTTC. The chain is built from TRBV21-1 and TRBJ2-7; the D call of TRBD2 is as the table states it, not checked on the DNA. TRBV21-1 is a documented pseudogene. The CDR3 consists of 15 residues.